The T cell receptor (beta chain) described here comes from a study of cytomegalovirus exposure and HLA in healthy donors. It was the roughly 120-subject validation cohort, separate from the roughly 700-subject first cohort, to which the donors belonged. General study results and limits: The study flagged some 170 TCR beta chains as cytomegalovirus-associated.

This CDR3 region has 13 residues. Germline assignment: CDR1 KGHSH and CDR2 LQKENI. Trimming removed 2 bases at V and 6 bases at J, with 11 bases between. With regard to this clone: Its antigen is still unknown.

TCRdb's copy holds only in-frame clones and misses some; the assay was immunoSEQ multiplex PCR. The repertoire holds more than 110,000 clones, with approximately 85% as singletons. The chain recombines TRBV18 with TRBJ2-7, with D possibly TRBD1 on 5 matching bases. The sequence came from a woman aged 25 to 39 in good health and CMV-seronegative. Sequencing used PBMCs. Here the CDR3 reads CASSPAGLGEQYF. The CDR3 bases are TGTGCCAGCTCACCAGCAGGGCTAGGCGAGCAGTACTTC.